The next 14 T cell receptor beta chains were all read from a single sample in a study of identical twins. TCRdb independently ran MiXCR on the 5' RACE reads; one entry per CDR3 protein. The repertoire consists of approximately 240,000 distinct CDR3 sequences, with 11% to 15% occurring once and the leading ten covering 8.8%. The sequenced material came from memory (CD45RO+) T cells sorted from blood. These receptors all stem from a woman aged 18-29 years in good health.

The rearrangement uses TRBV5-1 and TRBJ2-3; 7 positions match TRBD1. The V segment lost 2 bases and the J segment 8 bases; nucleotides outside the gene matches: 5. Germline CDR1 SGHRS, CDR2 YFSETQ. The CDR3 length is 13 residues. The CDR3 DNA reads as TGCGCCAGCAGCTTAAATCAGGGGGTTACGCAGTATTTT. Translated, it gives CASSLNQGVTQYF.

The chain has TRBV5-1 and TRBJ1-1; D unresolved. This CDR3 spans 14 amino acids. The germline gives CDR1 SGHRS, CDR2 YFSETQ. V was trimmed by 0 bases and J by 1 base, leaving 7 bases between them. CDR3 coding DNA: TGCGCCAGCAGCTTGGATCACCAGAACACTGAAGCTTTCTTT. Its translation is CASSLDHQNTEAFF.

This clonotype was picked up a small number of times. The V call is TRBV11-2, the J call TRBJ2-2, with D perhaps TRBD2 (6 bases). The CDR3 is made up of 17 amino acids. From germline, CDR1 is SGHAT and CDR2 FQNNGV. The ends were cut back, 1 base at V and 4 bases at J, with 16 bases in the middle. CDR3 protein: CASSLGRGGGSTGELFF. Here the CDR3 DNA reads TGTGCCAGCAGCTTAGGCCGCGGTGGGGGGAGCACCGGGGAGCTGTTTTTT. The entire variable domain, with the rest obtained from reference TRBV11-2 and TRBJ2-2, is as follows: EAGVAQSPRYKIIEKRQSVAFWCNPISGHATLYWYQQILGQGPKLLIQFQNNGVVDDSQLPKDRFSAERLKGVDSTLKIQPAKLEDSAVYLCASSLGRGGGSTGELFFGEGSRLTVL.

This clonotype was observed at least ten times. The chain couples TRBV12-3 or TRBV12-4 to TRBJ2-1, with TRBD2 matching 11 bases. The CDR3 runs 14 residues. V shed 3 bases, J shed 5 bases, and the junction held 0 bases outside the gene matches. The DNA for the CDR3 is TGTGCCAGCAGTTTTAGCGGGAGGGACAATGAGCAGTTCTTC. Protein: CASSFSGRDNEQFF.

The chain carries TRBV5-4 and TRBJ2-4, with D maybe TRBD2 (6 bases). The CDR3 length is 16 residues. Trimming shortened V by 6 bases and J by 2 bases, and 18 bases separated the two germline ends. Germline loops: CDR1 SGHNT, CDR2 YYREEE (reference sequence). The CDR3 sequence: CASTISGGRTKNIQYF. The CDR3 coding sequence is TGTGCCAGCACCATTAGCGGAGGGCGGACCAAAAACATTCAGTACTTC.

This clonotype appeared many times. The chain links TRBV20-1 to TRBJ1-5; D is ambiguous. V was trimmed by 2 bases and J by 2 bases, leaving 10 bases between them. Germline CDR1 is DFQATT and CDR2 is SNEGSKA (reference sequence). The CDR3 is made up of 14 amino acids. The CDR3 spells CSARPVAGNQPQHF. CDR3 nucleotides: TGCAGTGCTAGACCGGTGGCCGGCAATCAGCCCCAGCATTTT.

This chain links TRBV9 with TRBJ2-7; D might be TRBD1 (5 bases). The ends were cut back, 2 bases at V and 2 bases at J, with 11 bases in the middle. This CDR3 has 14 residues. Germline CDR1 reads SGDLS; CDR2 reads YYNGEE. This CDR3 reads CASSVGQGTYEQYF. In DNA, the CDR3 is TGTGCCAGCAGCGTCGGGCAGGGAACCTACGAGCAGTACTTC.

This clonotype was seen a handful of times. CDR3 loop: CASSWGTSGSGSYEQYF. CDR3 sequence (DNA): TGCGCCAGCAGCTGGGGGACTAGCGGGAGCGGCTCCTACGAGCAGTACTTC. J is TRBJ2-7 and V is TRBV5-1; 14 bases fit TRBD2. V shed 3 bases, J shed 0 bases, and the junction held 5 bases outside the gene matches. Per germline, CDR1 SGHRS and CDR2 YFSETQ. CDR3 length: 17 residues.

This clonotype was detected ten times or more. This rearrangement joins TRBV6-1 to TRBJ1-5; no clear D gene. V lost 1 base to trimming and J lost 2 bases, with 3 bases between them. CDR1 is MNHNS, CDR2 SASEGT, per germline. The CDR3 runs to 13 residues. The CDR3 sequence: CASSEVGNQPQHF. CDR3 nucleotide sequence: TGTGCCAGCAGTGAAGTGGGCAATCAGCCCCAGCATTTT.

This clonotype was seen more than once but under ten times. The chain uses TRBV29-1 and TRBJ2-7, with D maybe TRBD2 (7 bases). The CDR3 loop spans 11 amino acids. Germline loops: CDR1 SQVTM, CDR2 ANQGSEA. Between the trimmed V and J ends, which lost 6 bases and 7 bases, there was a span of 13 bases. The CDR3 here is CSVRGGAEQYF. CDR3 sequence (DNA): TGCAGCGTCCGAGGGGGGGCGGAGCAGTACTTC.

This clonotype was detected a few times. The gene calls are TRBV12-3 or TRBV12-4 and TRBJ2-3; possible D gene TRBD2, 6 bases. The length of the CDR3 is 16 residues. The ends were cut back, 9 bases at V and 1 base at J, with 20 bases in the middle. The CDR3 sequence is CASGVGGGGRTDTQYF. The CDR3 nucleotides are TGTGCCAGTGGGGTGGGGGGAGGCGGTCGCACAGATACGCAGTATTTT.

This clonotype appeared many times. The gene calls are TRBV29-1 and TRBJ1-2; 8 positions match TRBD1. The CDR3 extends over 13 amino acids. After removal of 7 bases from V and 4 bases from J, the junction contained 8 bases not matched to a gene. Germline V gives CDR1 SQVTM, CDR2 ANQGSEA. CDR3 coding DNA: TGCAGCGCGCGGACAGGGTTCCTCTATGGCTACACCTTC. It translates to CSARTGFLYGYTF. The whole variable domain, remainder taken from reference TRBV29-1 and TRBJ1-2, is SAVISQKPSRDICQRGTSLTIQCQVDSQVTMMFWYRQQPGQSLTLIATANQGSEATYESGFVIDKFPISRPNLTFSTLTVSNMSPEDSSIYLCSARTGFLYGYTFGSGTRLTVV.

The rearrangement links TRBV6-1 to TRBJ2-3; 8 bases are shared with TRBD1. The CDR3 sequence is 14 residues long. J lost 0 bases, V lost 7 bases, and 3 bases had no gene match. Germline V lookup: CDR1 MNHNS, CDR2 SASEGT. This chain's CDR3 is CASTRTGSTDTQYF. DNA for the CDR3: TGTGCCAGCACCAGGACAGGGAGCACAGATACGCAGTATTTT.

This clonotype was seen only a few times. This chain connects TRBV5-1 to TRBJ1-2; weak D call: TRBD1 (6 bases). CDR3 length equals 15 residues. Per the germline V gene, CDR1 is SGHRS and CDR2 is YFSETQ. V was shortened by 1 base and J by 4 bases, with 14 bases between the two germline ends. CDR3 nucleotide sequence: TGCGCCAGCAGCTTGCCAGGGGACGGGACCTATGGCTACACCTTC. It specifies CASSLPGDGTYGYTF.